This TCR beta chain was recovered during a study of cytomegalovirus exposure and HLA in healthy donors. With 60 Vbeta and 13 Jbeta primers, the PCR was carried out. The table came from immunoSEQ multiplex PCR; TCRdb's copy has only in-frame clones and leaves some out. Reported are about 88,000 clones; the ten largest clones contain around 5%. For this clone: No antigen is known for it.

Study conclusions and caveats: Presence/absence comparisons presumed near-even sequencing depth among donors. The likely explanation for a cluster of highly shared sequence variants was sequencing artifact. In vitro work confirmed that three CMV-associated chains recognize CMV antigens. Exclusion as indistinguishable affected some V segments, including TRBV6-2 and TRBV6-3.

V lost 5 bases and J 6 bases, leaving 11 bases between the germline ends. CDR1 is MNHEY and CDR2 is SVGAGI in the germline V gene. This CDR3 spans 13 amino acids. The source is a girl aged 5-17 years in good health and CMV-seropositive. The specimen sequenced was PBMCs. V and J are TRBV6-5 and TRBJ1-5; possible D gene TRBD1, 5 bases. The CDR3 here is CASSNVGRQPQHF. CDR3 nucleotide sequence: TGTGCCAGCAGTAACGTGGGGCGTCAGCCCCAGCATTTT.